The 16 T cell receptor beta chains reported below all come from one sample, sequenced in a study of blood T cells in healthy people across ages. Alongside a J-beta primer mix, a sample-barcoded 5' primer served in a second PCR lasting about 7 to 12 cycles. TCRdb fed the 5' RACE reads into MiXCR, producing one record per CDR3 protein. The data hold about 1.5 million distinct CDR3 sequences, with approximately 43% observed a single time. The sample taken for sequencing was blood. The source of these receptors is a woman aged 18 to 35 in good health.

The chain links TRBV7-3 to TRBJ2-7; D remains ambiguous. The CDR3 extends over 14 amino acids. Germline V gene lookup returns CDR1 SGHTA and CDR2 FQGTGA. Trimming shortened V by 4 bases and J by 5 bases, and 15 bases separated the two germline ends. The CDR3 nucleotides are TGTGCCAGCAGCTCAGGCCCGCTTCCCAACGAGCAGTACTTC. Translating gives CASSSGPLPNEQYF.

This clonotype has just a few counts. The chain joins TRBV20-1 to TRBJ1-5; D remains ambiguous. The CDR3 sequence is 17 residues long. Germline V gene sequence: CDR1 DFQATT, CDR2 SNEGSKA (reference sequence). V was cut by 2 bases and J by 8 bases, with 25 bases left in between. The CDR3 is CSARIPKAGLLSEPQHF. DNA for the CDR3: TGCAGTGCTAGAATACCGAAAGCGGGCCTACTAAGTGAGCCCCAGCATTTT.

This clonotype was found a few times. The chain joins TRBV20-1 to TRBJ1-4; D remains unclear. Between the trimmed V and J ends, which lost 1 base and 0 bases, there was a span of 6 bases. The CDR3 is 14 amino acids. Germline V gene data show CDR1 as DFQATT and CDR2 as SNEGSKA (reference sequence). CDR3 sequence reads: CSARGHPTNEKLFF. For the CDR3, the DNA is TGCAGTGCTAGAGGACACCCAACTAATGAAAAACTGTTTTTT.

The sample holds one count of this clonotype. This chain joins TRBV20-1 and TRBJ1-2; a weak D match, TRBD1 (6 bases). Trimming took off 1 base at V and 4 bases at J, with 10 bases between the two ends. The CDR3 loop spans 13 amino acids. Germline values: CDR1 DFQATT, CDR2 SNEGSKA (reference sequence). DNA of the CDR3: TGCAGTGCTAGAGGGTCAGGGGCCTATGGCTACACCTTC. The encoded protein is CSARGSGAYGYTF.

This clonotype was picked up a small number of times. The gene calls are TRBV2 and TRBJ1-2; D might be TRBD1 (5 bases). There are 11 residues in the CDR3. V was trimmed by 2 bases and J by 12 bases, leaving 10 bases between them. Germline CDR1 SNHLY, CDR2 FYNNEI. The DNA for the CDR3 is TGTGCCAGCAGTGAATGGGGACCTCACACCTTC. It translates to CASSEWGPHTF.

The table lists this clonotype with a few counts. The chain joins TRBV14 to TRBJ1-2; D not certain. V lost 0 bases to trimming and J lost 5 bases, with 10 bases between them. CDR3 length: 14 residues. Germline CDR1 SGHDN, CDR2 FVKESK. The CDR3 coding sequence is TGTGCCAGCAGCCAAGATCGAGCAGCGTATGGCTACACCTTC. Translated, it gives CASSQDRAAYGYTF.

The J gene is TRBJ2-1, the V gene TRBV4-2, with a tentative D call TRBD2 (6 bases). This CDR3 contains 16 residues. The V gene's germline CDR1 is LGHNA and CDR2 YNFKEQ. Trimming stripped 1 base from V and 2 bases from J, with 12 bases between. DNA of the CDR3: TGTGCCAGCAGCCAAGCGCACCGGACTACCTACAATGAGCAGTTCTTC. Translation gives CASSQAHRTTYNEQFF.

This chain links TRBV2 with TRBJ2-4; the match to TRBD1 covers 7 bases. The J call may be mistaken, given a closer DNA end match to TRBJ2-7. Germline lookup yields CDR1 SNHLY and CDR2 FYNNEI. The CDR3 runs 15 residues. The CDR3 coding sequence is TGTGCCAGCAGTGATTGGCGACAGGGCAACTACGAGCAGTACTTC. Protein product: CASSDWRQGNYEQYF.

This chain joins TRBV27 and TRBJ1-2; D gene uncertain. V was trimmed by 3 bases and J by 6 bases, leaving 11 bases between them. This CDR3 comprises 13 residues. From germline, CDR1 is MNHEY and CDR2 SMNVEV (reference sequence). The CDR3: CASSFLGDHGYTF. CDR3 DNA: TGTGCCAGCAGTTTCCTGGGCGATCATGGCTACACCTTC.

This clonotype was counted once. The chain joins TRBV6-1 to TRBJ1-1; D is undetermined. Germline V lookup: CDR1 MNHNS, CDR2 SASEGT. V gave up 7 bases and J gave up 0 bases, with 12 bases separating them. This CDR3 comprises 14 residues. The CDR3: CASNSGFLNTEAFF. CDR3 nucleotides: TGTGCCAGCAATTCGGGGTTTCTGAACACTGAAGCTTTCTTT.

The chain combines TRBV20-1 with TRBJ1-5; D may be TRBD1 (6 bases). CDR3 length equals 15 residues. Trimming shortened V by 3 bases and J by 6 bases, and 18 bases separated the two germline ends. CDR1 is DFQATT, CDR2 SNEGSKA, per germline (reference sequence). CDR3 nucleotide sequence: TGCAGTGCTAGCACAAAGGGGGGAGGTATTCAGCCCCAGCATTTT. Amino acid sequence: CSASTKGGGIQPQHF.

On this clonotype: At one of its ends the junction is not consistent with the germline gene, which may arise from a read error. The chain recombines TRBV20-1 with TRBJ2-1, with TRBD2 matching over 8 bases. There are 14 residues in the CDR3. Germline values: CDR1 DFQATT, CDR2 SNEGSKA (reference sequence). CDR3 bases: TGCAGTACTAGAGACCCAGCGGGAGCCAATGAGCAGTTCTTC. It encodes CSTRDPAGANEQFF.

This chain links TRBV6-5 with TRBJ2-1, with D possibly matching TRBD2 (5 bases). The V gene lost 0 bases and the J gene lost 13 bases, with 19 bases spanning the gap. CDR3 length: 15 residues. The germline CDR1 and CDR2 sequences are MNHEY and SVGAGI. Here the CDR3 reads CASSYSLGEGETQFF. The DNA for the CDR3 is TGTGCCAGCAGTTACTCGTTGGGTGAGGGTGAGACCCAGTTCTTC.

This clonotype appeared once. A junction end diverges from the germline sequence, so it may reflect a read error. The V gene is TRBV3-1, the J gene TRBJ2-1; TRBD2 matches at 15 bases. The CDR3 loop spans 17 amino acids. Germline CDR1 LGHDT, CDR2 YNNKEL (reference sequence). CDR3 bases: TGTGCCAGCAGCCCCATGTGGACTAGCGGGAGGGTAAATGGGCAGTTCTTC. It is translated as CASSPMWTSGRVNGQFF.

The CDR3: CASGSPVQPQHF. The DNA of the CDR3 is TGTGCCAGCGGCTCCCCCGTTCAGCCCCAGCATTTT. The chain combines TRBV28 with TRBJ1-5; D remains ambiguous. Germline loops: CDR1 MDHEN, CDR2 SYDVKM. V was clipped by 8 bases and J by 6 bases, with 11 bases between them. The CDR3 runs 12 residues.

In this sample, this clonotype turned up a few times. The chain employs TRBV6-1 and TRBJ1-2; no firm D call. The CDR3 consists of 15 residues. V was cut by 4 bases and J by 0 bases, with 12 bases left in between. Germline CDR1 and CDR2: MNHNS and SASEGT. DNA of the CDR3: TGTGCCAGCAGTGTAACCGTGGCGGCTAACTATGGCTACACCTTC. The encoded protein is CASSVTVAANYGYTF.